These T cell receptor beta chains were read from a single sample in a study of PD-1 blockade in classical Hodgkin lymphoma. This table comes from immunoSEQ multiplex PCR, and its TCRdb copy is limited to in-frame clones, with some not included. The sample lists about 46,000 clones, about 73% occurring once. The sample in question was peripheral blood mononuclear cells (PBMCs), obtained at baseline. The receptors were sampled from a human donor with classical Hodgkin lymphoma. Each CDR3 is given with its conserved first and last residue. The order of the fields is CDR3 DNA, CDR3 protein, clone size, D gene, V gene, J gene. D genes are given only for firm matches. For some rows the clone size is stated as once, few or many, or as a class when expanded; others skip it.

CDR3 DNA: TGTGCCAGCACCATAGGGGGCTACTATGGCTACACCTTC; CDR3 protein: CASTIGGYYGYTF; clone size: NA; D gene: TRBD1; V gene: TRBV28; J gene: TRBJ1-2
CDR3 DNA: TGTGCCAGCAGTTCCCTCTTGCGCACCGGGGAGCTGTTTTTT; CDR3 protein: CASSSLLRTGELFF; clone size: NA; D gene: NA; V gene: TRBV27; J gene: TRBJ2-2
CDR3 DNA: TGTGCCAGTAGTAAGGGCCCCCAGGTCGGTAGGGAGACCCAGTACTTC; CDR3 protein: CASSKGPQVGRETQYF; clone size: NA; D gene: NA; V gene: TRBV19; J gene: TRBJ2-5
CDR3 DNA: TGTGCCAGCAGTTCGTTACTAGCATTGAACACCGGGGAGCTGTTTTTT; CDR3 protein: CASSSLLALNTGELFF; clone size: NA; D gene: NA; V gene: TRBV27; J gene: TRBJ2-2
CDR3 DNA: TGTGCCAGCAGACCTATAGGGGGGGCAGAGACCCAGTACTTC; CDR3 protein: CASRPIGGAETQYF; clone size: once; D gene: NA; V gene: TRBV7-9; J gene: TRBJ2-5
CDR3 DNA: TGTGCCAGCAGTTACTCTGGCGGGGGGCAAGAGACCCAGTACTTC; CDR3 protein: CASSYSGGGQETQYF; clone size: NA; D gene: TRBD2; V gene: TRBV6-5; J gene: TRBJ2-5
CDR3 DNA: TGTGCCAGCAGTGTAGCGGGAGGGGGGTTCGAGCAGTACTTC; CDR3 protein: CASSVAGGGFEQYF; clone size: NA; D gene: TRBD2; V gene: TRBV6-5; J gene: TRBJ2-7
CDR3 DNA: TGTGCTAGTGGTTTGGTCGGAGCGGGACGGACCGGGGAGCTGTTTTTT; CDR3 protein: CASGLVGAGRTGELFF; clone size: once; D gene: TRBD2; V gene: TRBV12-5; J gene: TRBJ2-2
CDR3 DNA: TGCGCCAGCACCCCGACAGGGGAGGGCACCGGGGAGCTGTTTTTT; CDR3 protein: CASTPTGEGTGELFF; clone size: NA; D gene: NA; V gene: TRBV5-1; J gene: TRBJ2-2
CDR3 DNA: TGTGCCAGCAGTTACAGTTCCCTAACGGGGCCCGGGGAGCTGTTTTTT; CDR3 protein: CASSYSSLTGPGELFF; clone size: NA; D gene: NA; V gene: TRBV6-5; J gene: TRBJ2-2
CDR3 DNA: TGTGCCAGCTCAACCGGACAGGGTCTGTCACCCCTCCACTTT; CDR3 protein: CASSTGQGLSPLHF; clone size: NA; D gene: TRBD1; V gene: TRBV18; J gene: TRBJ1-6
CDR3 DNA: TGTGCCAGCAGTTTGGGTAGCGGGATAGGTGACGAGCAGTACTTC; CDR3 protein: CASSLGSGIGDEQYF; clone size: few; D gene: TRBD2; V gene: TRBV27; J gene: TRBJ2-7
CDR3 DNA: TGTGCCAGCAGCTTAGGAAGACAGGGGAGAGCTTTCTTT; CDR3 protein: CASSLGRQGRAFF; clone size: many; D gene: TRBD1; V gene: TRBV11-2; J gene: TRBJ1-1
CDR3 DNA: TGTGCCAGCTCACCATCGGGCCTAGCGGGGCGTGAGCAGTTCTTC; CDR3 protein: CASSPSGLAGREQFF; clone size: NA; D gene: TRBD2; V gene: TRBV18; J gene: TRBJ2-1
CDR3 DNA: TGTGCCAGCAGCCTACAGGGAGGATTGAACACTGAAGCTTTCTTT; CDR3 protein: CASSLQGGLNTEAFF; clone size: NA; D gene: NA; V gene: TRBV7-9; J gene: TRBJ1-1
CDR3 DNA: TGTGCCAGCGGCCACGGAAGCGGCTACTCCTACGAGCAGTACTTC; CDR3 protein: CASGHGSGYSYEQYF; clone size: NA; D gene: NA; V gene: TRBV9; J gene: TRBJ2-7
CDR3 DNA: TGTGCCAGCAGTTGGAACAGAGAAGCTTTCTTT; CDR3 protein: CASSWNREAFF; clone size: few; D gene: NA; V gene: TRBV6-6; J gene: TRBJ1-1
CDR3 DNA: TGTGCCAGCAGTTTACGGGGGACAGGGTATCAGCCCCAGCATTTT; CDR3 protein: CASSLRGTGYQPQHF; clone size: few; D gene: TRBD1; V gene: TRBV27; J gene: TRBJ1-5
CDR3 DNA: TGTGCCATCAGTGGTCCCGGGACGGCTACCTACGAGCAGTACTTC; CDR3 protein: CAISGPGTATYEQYF; clone size: NA; D gene: NA; V gene: TRBV10-3; J gene: TRBJ2-7
CDR3 DNA: TGTGCCACCAGCAGAGAGGGGTACCGGGGGGGCTACACCTTC; CDR3 protein: CATSREGYRGGYTF; clone size: NA; D gene: NA; V gene: TRBV15; J gene: TRBJ1-2
CDR3 DNA: TGTGCCAGTCAGGCCGTTAAGGGAGGAGGCTACACCTTC; CDR3 protein: CASQAVKGGGYTF; clone size: NA; D gene: NA; V gene: TRBV6-5; J gene: TRBJ1-2
CDR3 DNA: TGTGCCAGCAGTCCGGACAATAACGAGCAGTACTTC; CDR3 protein: CASSPDNNEQYF; clone size: NA; D gene: NA; V gene: TRBV6-1; J gene: TRBJ2-7
CDR3 DNA: TGTGCCTGGAGTGTACTCTCCAGGGAGAAACTGTTTTTT; CDR3 protein: CAWSVLSREKLFF; clone size: NA; D gene: NA; V gene: TRBV30; J gene: TRBJ1-4
CDR3 DNA: TGTGCAAGTCGCTTAGGGACCTTGAGCTCCTACGAGCAGTACTTC; CDR3 protein: CASRLGTLSSYEQYF; clone size: NA; D gene: NA; V gene: TRBV12-2; J gene: TRBJ2-7
CDR3 DNA: TGTGCCAGCAGTTACACTAGCGGGGACCCGAACTACGAGCAGTACTTC; CDR3 protein: CASSYTSGDPNYEQYF; clone size: NA; D gene: TRBD2; V gene: TRBV2; J gene: TRBJ2-7
CDR3 DNA: TGTGCCAGCAGCTTATGGGAGGCCGGGGAGCTGTTTTTT; CDR3 protein: CASSLWEAGELFF; clone size: few; D gene: NA; V gene: TRBV7-9; J gene: TRBJ2-2
CDR3 DNA: TGTGCTAGTGGTTTGTCCCCCCTCCCCGAGCAGTACTTC; CDR3 protein: CASGLSPLPEQYF; clone size: NA; D gene: NA; V gene: TRBV12-5; J gene: TRBJ2-7
CDR3 DNA: TGTGCCAGCAGCGGCAGGACAGGCACCTACGAGCAGTACTTC; CDR3 protein: CASSGRTGTYEQYF; clone size: few; D gene: TRBD1; V gene: TRBV7-6; J gene: TRBJ2-7
CDR3 DNA: TGTGCCAGCTCACCAGGGACAGGGGGCGTTGAAAAACTGTTTTTT; CDR3 protein: CASSPGTGGVEKLFF; clone size: NA; D gene: TRBD1; V gene: TRBV18; J gene: TRBJ1-4
CDR3 DNA: TGCGCCAGCAGCTTCCGTTCCCCAGAGAATGAGCAGTTCTTC; CDR3 protein: CASSFRSPENEQFF; clone size: NA; D gene: NA; V gene: TRBV5-1; J gene: TRBJ2-1
CDR3 DNA: TGCGCCAGCAGCCAAGATGAGACAGTCCCTTTTGAAGCTTTCTTT; CDR3 protein: CASSQDETVPFEAFF; clone size: NA; D gene: NA; V gene: TRBV4-1; J gene: TRBJ1-1
CDR3 DNA: TGCGCCAGCAGCTTGGACGGGGGTTACACCGGGGAGCTGTTTTTT; CDR3 protein: CASSLDGGYTGELFF; clone size: NA; D gene: NA; V gene: TRBV5-1; J gene: TRBJ2-2
CDR3 DNA: TGCAGCGTTGAAGATGACGACAGGGAAGACAATGAGCAGTTCTTC; CDR3 protein: CSVEDDDREDNEQFF; clone size: NA; D gene: TRBD1; V gene: TRBV29-1; J gene: TRBJ2-1
CDR3 DNA: TGTGCCTGGAGGATAGCTTCGAACACTGAAGCTTTCTTT; CDR3 protein: CAWRIASNTEAFF; clone size: NA; D gene: NA; V gene: TRBV30; J gene: TRBJ1-1
CDR3 DNA: TGTGCCATCAGTATCGACAACACCTACGAGCAGTACTTC; CDR3 protein: CAISIDNTYEQYF; clone size: NA; D gene: NA; V gene: TRBV10-3; J gene: TRBJ2-7
CDR3 DNA: TGTGCCAGCAGTGTCGGGCCTAGTACGGAGACCCAGTACTTC; CDR3 protein: CASSVGPSTETQYF; clone size: NA; D gene: NA; V gene: TRBV9; J gene: TRBJ2-5
CDR3 DNA: TGTGCCAGCTCACCCGGGACAGGGATTTTGGGTGGCTACACCTTC; CDR3 protein: CASSPGTGILGGYTF; clone size: once; D gene: TRBD1; V gene: TRBV18; J gene: TRBJ1-2
CDR3 DNA: TGTGCCTGGAGTATCCGGAGGCTTCTTAATGAAAAACTGTTTTTT; CDR3 protein: CAWSIRRLLNEKLFF; clone size: NA; D gene: NA; V gene: TRBV30; J gene: TRBJ1-4
CDR3 DNA: TGTGCCAGCAGGGGTCGGACTAGCGGGAACGACGAGCAGTACTTC; CDR3 protein: CASRGRTSGNDEQYF; clone size: NA; D gene: TRBD2; V gene: TRBV2; J gene: TRBJ2-7
CDR3 DNA: TGTGCCAGCAGCGAGGGGGGGGTTGGCACCTACGAGCAGTACTTC; CDR3 protein: CASSEGGVGTYEQYF; clone size: NA; D gene: NA; V gene: TRBV9; J gene: TRBJ2-7
CDR3 DNA: TGCGCCAGCAGCTTGAGGGACCTAACGGGCACTGAAGCTTTCTTT; CDR3 protein: CASSLRDLTGTEAFF; clone size: few; D gene: NA; V gene: TRBV5-1; J gene: TRBJ1-1
CDR3 DNA: TGCGCCAGCAGCTTGGCAGGACCGAACACCGGGGAGCTGTTTTTT; CDR3 protein: CASSLAGPNTGELFF; clone size: few; D gene: NA; V gene: TRBV5-1; J gene: TRBJ2-2
CDR3 DNA: TGTGCCAGCAGCCAAGATCGGATGGACACTGAAGCTTTCTTT; CDR3 protein: CASSQDRMDTEAFF; clone size: NA; D gene: NA; V gene: TRBV7-9; J gene: TRBJ1-1
CDR3 DNA: TGTGCCAGCAGGGCCTTCGTAGAGACCCAGTACTTC; CDR3 protein: CASRAFVETQYF; clone size: NA; D gene: NA; V gene: TRBV2; J gene: TRBJ2-5
CDR3 DNA: TGTGCCAGCAGTTTATACTCGGGCCATAATCAGCCCCAGCATTTT; CDR3 protein: CASSLYSGHNQPQHF; clone size: few; D gene: NA; V gene: TRBV27; J gene: TRBJ1-5
CDR3 DNA: TGTGCCAGTAGTATACATCAAACAGGGGGTGCTTTCTTT; CDR3 protein: CASSIHQTGGAFF; clone size: NA; D gene: TRBD1; V gene: TRBV19; J gene: TRBJ1-1
CDR3 DNA: TGTGCCAGCAGTTTGGACAGGGACCAGCCCCAGCATTTT; CDR3 protein: CASSLDRDQPQHF; clone size: once; D gene: TRBD1; V gene: TRBV2; J gene: TRBJ1-5
CDR3 DNA: TGTGCCTGGGACATTTGGACAGGGGGAGAAGCTTTCTTT; CDR3 protein: CAWDIWTGGEAFF; clone size: NA; D gene: TRBD1; V gene: TRBV30; J gene: TRBJ1-1
CDR3 DNA: TGCAGCGTCGGACAGGCGGGTGGTGGCTACACCTTC; CDR3 protein: CSVGQAGGGYTF; clone size: NA; D gene: TRBD1; V gene: TRBV29-1; J gene: TRBJ1-2
CDR3 DNA: TGTGCCAGCAGCTCCCTCCCCGGGGAGCTGTTTTTT; CDR3 protein: CASSSLPGELFF; clone size: NA; D gene: NA; V gene: TRBV5-6; J gene: TRBJ2-2
CDR3 DNA: TGTGCCAGCGTCCCCGGGGGGAACACTGAAGCTTTCTTT; CDR3 protein: CASVPGGNTEAFF; clone size: NA; D gene: NA; V gene: TRBV6-6; J gene: TRBJ1-1
CDR3 DNA: TGTGCCAGCAGTGCCAGCGGGAGTCGGGAGACCCAGTACTTC; CDR3 protein: CASSASGSRETQYF; clone size: once; D gene: TRBD2; V gene: TRBV2; J gene: TRBJ2-5
CDR3 DNA: TGTGCCAGTAGTGCTCGACAGGTTGAGAGGACTGGCTACACCTTC; CDR3 protein: CASSARQVERTGYTF; clone size: once; D gene: NA; V gene: TRBV19; J gene: TRBJ1-2
CDR3 DNA: TGCGCCAGCAGCCCCGGGACAACCAATGAGCAGTTCTTC; CDR3 protein: CASSPGTTNEQFF; clone size: NA; D gene: NA; V gene: TRBV5-1; J gene: TRBJ2-1
CDR3 DNA: TGCAGCGTTTCGGACAGGGGGAATTCACCCCTCCACTTT; CDR3 protein: CSVSDRGNSPLHF; clone size: once; D gene: TRBD1; V gene: TRBV29-1; J gene: TRBJ1-6
CDR3 DNA: TGTGCCAGTAGTATAGATCACAGGAACTATGGCTACACCTTC; CDR3 protein: CASSIDHRNYGYTF; clone size: many; D gene: NA; V gene: TRBV19; J gene: TRBJ1-2
CDR3 DNA: TGTGCCACCAGCAGGTACACAGGGGGCAATCAGCCCCAGCATTTT; CDR3 protein: CATSRYTGGNQPQHF; clone size: NA; D gene: TRBD1; V gene: TRBV15; J gene: TRBJ1-5
CDR3 DNA: TGTGCCAGCAGTAACCCGGGACAGTTCTATGGCTACACCTTC; CDR3 protein: CASSNPGQFYGYTF; clone size: NA; D gene: TRBD1; V gene: TRBV28; J gene: TRBJ1-2